These T cell receptor beta chains were read from a single sample in a study of T cells expressing NK-cell markers. TCRdb reworked the 5' RACE reads into one entry per CDR3 protein, no DNA. The sample totals more than 400,000 distinct CDR3 sequences; its top ten clones hold about 7.3%. The source material was blood T cells: a sorted CD56 or NKG2C T cell subset, CD4+ or CD8+ T cells, or bulk PBMC T cells (not recorded which). These receptors all stem from a woman between 18 and 70 years old in good health. Both conserved end residues are part of each CDR3. The order of the fields is V gene, J gene, CDR3 protein.

TRBV3-1	TRBJ2-3	CASSTRGPDTQYF
TRBV12-3/TRBV12-4	TRBJ2-2	CASSFPSGSSDTGELFF
TRBV6-5	TRBJ1-1	CASSYDRGGDTEAFF
TRBV28	TRBJ1-5	CASSLGGGWQPQHF
TRBV6-6	TRBJ2-7	CASSHQEYYEQYF
TRBV6-5	TRBJ1-4	CASSYDPRANEKLFF
TRBV25-1	TRBJ2-1	CASSGQITSYNEQFF
TRBV20-1	TRBJ2-2	CSAVAGVTGELFF
TRBV6-1	TRBJ1-2	CASSKGVIYGYTF
TRBV6-5	TRBJ1-1	CASSFLQENTEAFF
TRBV20-1	TRBJ2-1	CSARDKGLAGHNEQFF
TRBV12-3/TRBV12-4	TRBJ1-1	CASSLEGQGYTEAFF
TRBV18	TRBJ2-3	CASSPSAGRIADTQYF
TRBV30	TRBJ2-1	CAWSVRSGRGNEQFF
TRBV4-3	TRBJ2-3	CASSQGLTDTQYF